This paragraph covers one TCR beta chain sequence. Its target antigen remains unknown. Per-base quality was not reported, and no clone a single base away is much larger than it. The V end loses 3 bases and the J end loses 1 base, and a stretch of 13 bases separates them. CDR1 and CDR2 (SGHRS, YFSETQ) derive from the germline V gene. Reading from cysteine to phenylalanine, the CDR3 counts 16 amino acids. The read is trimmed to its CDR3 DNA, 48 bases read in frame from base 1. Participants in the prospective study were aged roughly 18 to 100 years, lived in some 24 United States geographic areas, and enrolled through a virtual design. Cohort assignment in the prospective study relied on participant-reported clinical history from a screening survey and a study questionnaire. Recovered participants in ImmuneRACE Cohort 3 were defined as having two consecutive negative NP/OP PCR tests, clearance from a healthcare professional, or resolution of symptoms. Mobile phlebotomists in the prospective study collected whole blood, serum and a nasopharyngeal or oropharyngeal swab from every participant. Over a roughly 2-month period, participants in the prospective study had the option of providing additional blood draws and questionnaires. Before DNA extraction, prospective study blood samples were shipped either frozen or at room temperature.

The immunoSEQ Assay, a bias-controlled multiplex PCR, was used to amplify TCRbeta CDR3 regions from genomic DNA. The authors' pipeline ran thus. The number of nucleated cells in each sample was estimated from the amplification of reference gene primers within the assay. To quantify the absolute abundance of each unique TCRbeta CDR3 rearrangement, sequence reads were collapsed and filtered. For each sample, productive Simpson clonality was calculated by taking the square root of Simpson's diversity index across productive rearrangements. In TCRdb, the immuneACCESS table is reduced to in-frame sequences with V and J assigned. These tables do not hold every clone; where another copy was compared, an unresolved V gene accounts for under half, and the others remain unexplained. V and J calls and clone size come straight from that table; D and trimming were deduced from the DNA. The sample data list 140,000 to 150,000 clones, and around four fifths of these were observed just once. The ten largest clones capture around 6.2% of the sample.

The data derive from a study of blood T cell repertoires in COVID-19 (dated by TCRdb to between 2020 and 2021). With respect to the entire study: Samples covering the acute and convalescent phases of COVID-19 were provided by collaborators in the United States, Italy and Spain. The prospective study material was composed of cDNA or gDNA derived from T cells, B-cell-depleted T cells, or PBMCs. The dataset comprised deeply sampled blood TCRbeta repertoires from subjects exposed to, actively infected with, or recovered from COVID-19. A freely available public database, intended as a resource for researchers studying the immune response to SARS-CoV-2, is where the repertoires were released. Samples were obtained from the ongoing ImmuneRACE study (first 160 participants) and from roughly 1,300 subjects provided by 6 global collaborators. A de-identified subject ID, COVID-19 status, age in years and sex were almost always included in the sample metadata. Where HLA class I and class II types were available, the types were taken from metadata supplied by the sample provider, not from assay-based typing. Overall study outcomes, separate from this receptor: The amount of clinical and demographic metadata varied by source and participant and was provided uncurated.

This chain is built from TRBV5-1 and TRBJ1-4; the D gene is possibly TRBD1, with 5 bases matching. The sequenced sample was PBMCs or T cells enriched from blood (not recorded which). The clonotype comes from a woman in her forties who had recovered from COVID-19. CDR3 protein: CASSSDSFGTNEKLFF. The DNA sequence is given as TGCGCCAGCAGCTCAGACAGCTTTGGAACTAATGAAAAACTGTTTTTT.